This T cell receptor (beta chain) emerged from a study of cytomegalovirus exposure and HLA in healthy donors. Some clones are missing from TCRdb's copy, which holds only in-frame ones; the method was immunoSEQ multiplex PCR. This repertoire shows some 240,000 clones, approximately 86% found once; its top ten account for 1% to 1.5%. CDR3 size: 15 residues. Trimming pared 6 bases from V and 1 base from J, leaving 13 bases between. The specimen sequenced was PBMCs. This TCR was sampled from a woman younger than 45 in good health and CMV-seropositive. This chain connects TRBV5-7 to TRBJ2-2, with D tentatively TRBD2 (6 bases). TRBV5-7 is an ORF, with its function uncertain. CDR3 residues: CASNCPRGNTGELFF. CDR3 in DNA: TGTGCCAGCAACTGTCCGCGGGGGAACACCGGGGAGCTGTTTTTT.